This T cell receptor beta chain was sequenced in a study of blood T cell repertoires in COVID-19. About the study: From T cells, B-cell-depleted T cells, or PBMCs came the material, which was cDNA or gDNA.

Libraries were prepared by immunoSEQ multiplex PCR; TCRdb keeps only in-frame clonotypes and omits some of them. Altogether under 300,000 clones are present, around 84% being singletons, with the ten largest covering 6% to 9%. The CDR3 spans 11 residues. Per germline, CDR1 KGHDR and CDR2 SFDVKD. The chain links TRBV24-1 to TRBJ1-2; 7 nucleotides match TRBD1. The sequenced sample consisted of peripheral blood. This receptor was identified in a woman aged 70-85 years with active or convalescent COVID-19. The CDR3 loop is CAAGTDHGYTF. The CDR3 DNA follows: TGTGCTGCCGGGACAGATCATGGCTACACCTTC.